This TCR beta chain is drawn from a study of cytomegalovirus exposure and HLA in healthy donors. Study-wide results and caveats: With high specificity and sensitivity, the classifier reportedly diagnosed cytomegalovirus status. Through in vitro validation, a few CMV-associated chains were shown to be specific for CMV antigens. A subsequent analysis found that TCR clusters from the first cohort also tended to co-occur in the 120 or so validation repertoires, with about 94% of cluster scores above 0.

The donors were part of the approximately 120-subject validation cohort, which stood apart from the roughly 670-subject first cohort. For this clone: The antigen is not known.

Assay: immunoSEQ multiplex PCR; the TCRdb copy retains only in-frame clones and omits some. The sample carries around 220,000 clones, around 90% recorded once. This sequence was found in a woman younger than 35 in good health and CMV-seronegative. Sequencing was carried out using PBMCs.

In DNA form, the CDR3 reads TGTGCCAGCAGCCCAGGACAGGTCAACACCGGGGAGCTGTTTTTT. Amino acids: CASSPGQVNTGELFF. The chain uses TRBV7-9 and TRBJ2-2; TRBD1 matches at 7 bases. CDR1 is SEHNR, CDR2 FQNEAQ, per germline (reference sequence). Unmatched junction bases numbered 5, after V lost 5 bases and J lost 2 bases. This CDR3 spans 15 amino acids.